The clone carrying this T cell receptor beta chain was recorded at least ten times. The antigen remains unidentified. Naive CD8 T cells were picked out by sorting for CD8+CD4-CCR7+CD45RA+. The source of the sample is a study of molecular identifiers for immune sequencing clone quantification. Bulk TCR libraries used previously described methods and listed TCR primers. TCRdb ran MiXCR on the PCR reads and lists one entry per CDR3 protein. This table holds some 680,000 distinct CDR3 sequences, over 25% found once. Study results and limitations: Highly expanded clone sizes could be underestimated through barcode sharing by identical TCR molecules.

The V gene end was trimmed by 6 bases and the J gene end by 6 bases; junction bases not matched to a gene: 3. Germline V gene data show CDR1 as MDHEN and CDR2 as SYDVKM. The CDR3 consists of 13 residues. The chain employs TRBV28 and TRBJ2-3, with TRBD2 matching 10 bases. The clonotype comes from a human donor in good health. Some libraries in this study had Jurkat cell RNA spiked in. Sequenced sample: naive CD8+ T cells from blood, with Jurkat cell RNA spiked in. Subset reported: FACS-sorted CD8+CD4-CCR7+CD45RA+ naive T cells. The chain's CDR3 is CASSTGLADTQYF. CDR3 sequence (DNA): TGTGCCAGCAGCACGGGACTAGCGGATACGCAGTATTTT. The full variable domain, its missing parts supplied by reference TRBV28 and TRBJ2-3, is DVKVTQSSRYLVKRTGEKVFLECVQDMDHENMFWYRQDPGLGLRLIYFSYDVKMKEKGDIPEGYSVSREKKERFSLILESASTNQTSMYLCASSTGLADTQYFGPGTRLTVL.